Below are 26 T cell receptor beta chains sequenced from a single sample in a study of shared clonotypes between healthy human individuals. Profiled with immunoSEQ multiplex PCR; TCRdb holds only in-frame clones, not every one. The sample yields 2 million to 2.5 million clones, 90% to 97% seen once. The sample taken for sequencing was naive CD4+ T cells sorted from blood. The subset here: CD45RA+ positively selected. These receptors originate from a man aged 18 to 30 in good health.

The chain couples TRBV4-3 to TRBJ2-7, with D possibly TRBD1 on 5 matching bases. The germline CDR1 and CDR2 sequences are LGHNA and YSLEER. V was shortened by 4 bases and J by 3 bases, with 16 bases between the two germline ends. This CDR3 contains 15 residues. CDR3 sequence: CASSRLLTENYEQYF. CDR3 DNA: TGCGCCAGCAGCCGATTACTGACAGAAAACTACGAGCAGTACTTC.

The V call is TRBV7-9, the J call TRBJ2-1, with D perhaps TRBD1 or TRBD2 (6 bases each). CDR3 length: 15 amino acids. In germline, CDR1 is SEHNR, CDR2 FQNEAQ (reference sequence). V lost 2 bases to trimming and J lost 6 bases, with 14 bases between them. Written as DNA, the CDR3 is TGTGCCAGCAGCTTAACGTACAGGGAGGCCAATGAGCAGTTCTTC. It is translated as CASSLTYREANEQFF.

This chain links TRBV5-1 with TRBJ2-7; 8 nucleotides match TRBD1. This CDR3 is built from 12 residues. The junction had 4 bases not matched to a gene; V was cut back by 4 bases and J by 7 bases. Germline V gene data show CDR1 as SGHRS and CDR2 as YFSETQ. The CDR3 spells CASSRDRWEQYF. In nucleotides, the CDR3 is TGCGCCAGCAGCAGGGACAGGTGGGAGCAGTACTTC.

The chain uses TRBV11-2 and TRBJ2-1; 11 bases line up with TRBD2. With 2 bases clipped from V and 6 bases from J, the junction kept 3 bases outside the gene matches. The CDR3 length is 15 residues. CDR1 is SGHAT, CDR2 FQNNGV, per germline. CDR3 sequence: CASSLRLAGTNEQFF. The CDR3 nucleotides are TGTGCCAGCAGCTTACGACTAGCGGGGACCAATGAGCAGTTCTTC.

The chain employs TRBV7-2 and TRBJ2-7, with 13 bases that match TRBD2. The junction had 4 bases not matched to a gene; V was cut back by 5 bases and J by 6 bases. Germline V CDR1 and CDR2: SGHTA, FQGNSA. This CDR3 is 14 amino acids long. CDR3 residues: CASSRGLAGAEQYF. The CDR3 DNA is TGTGCCAGCAGCCGCGGACTAGCGGGAGCCGAGCAGTACTTC. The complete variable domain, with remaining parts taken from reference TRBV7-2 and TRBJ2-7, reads GAGVSQSPSNKVTEKGKDVELRCDPISGHTALYWYRQSLGQGLEFLIYFQGNSAPDKSGLPSDRFSAERTGGSVSTLTIQRTQQEDSAVYLCASSRGLAGAEQYFGPGTRLTVT.

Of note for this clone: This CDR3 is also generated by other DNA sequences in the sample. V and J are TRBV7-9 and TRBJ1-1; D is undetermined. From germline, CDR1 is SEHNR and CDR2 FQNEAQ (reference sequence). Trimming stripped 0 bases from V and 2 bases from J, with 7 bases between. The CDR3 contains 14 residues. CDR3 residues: CASSLALVNTEAFF. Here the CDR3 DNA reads TGTGCCAGCAGCTTAGCGCTTGTAAACACTGAAGCTTTCTTT.

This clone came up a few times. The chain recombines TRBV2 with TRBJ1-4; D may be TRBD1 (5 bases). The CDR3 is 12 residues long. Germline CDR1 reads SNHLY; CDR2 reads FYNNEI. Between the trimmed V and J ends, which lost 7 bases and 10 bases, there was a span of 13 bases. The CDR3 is CASTGYRGKLFF. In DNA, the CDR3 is TGTGCCAGCACGGGGTATAGGGGAAAACTGTTTTTT.

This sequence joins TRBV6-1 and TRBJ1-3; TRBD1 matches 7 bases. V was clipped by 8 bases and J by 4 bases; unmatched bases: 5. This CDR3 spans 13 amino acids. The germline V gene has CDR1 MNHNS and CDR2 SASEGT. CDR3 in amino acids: CASLGTVGNTIYF. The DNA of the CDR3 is TGTGCCAGCCTTGGGACAGTAGGAAACACCATATATTTT.

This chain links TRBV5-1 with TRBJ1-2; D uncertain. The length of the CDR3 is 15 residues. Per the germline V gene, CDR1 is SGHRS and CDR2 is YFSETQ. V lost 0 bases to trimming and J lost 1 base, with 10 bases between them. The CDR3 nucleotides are TGCGCCAGCAGCTTGGCCGCAGGAATTAACTATGGCTACACCTTC. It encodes CASSLAAGINYGYTF.

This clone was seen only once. This chain's CDR3 is CASSLASKGSSYNSPLHF. The DNA of the CDR3 is TGTGCCAGCAGCTTAGCGAGCAAGGGTTCCTCCTATAATTCACCCCTCCACTTT. The V gene is TRBV7-9, the J gene TRBJ1-6; D is undetermined. From germline, CDR1 is SEHNR and CDR2 FQNEAQ (reference sequence). This CDR3 comprises 18 residues. The V gene lost 0 bases and the J gene lost 0 bases, with 12 bases spanning the gap. The entire variable domain, with the rest obtained from reference TRBV7-9 and TRBJ1-6, is as follows: DTGVSQNPRHKITKRGQNVTFRCDPISEHNRLYWYRQTLGQGPEFLTYFQNEAQLEKSRLLSDRFSAERPKGSFSTLEIQRTEQGDSAMYLCASSLASKGSSYNSPLHFGNGTRLTVT.

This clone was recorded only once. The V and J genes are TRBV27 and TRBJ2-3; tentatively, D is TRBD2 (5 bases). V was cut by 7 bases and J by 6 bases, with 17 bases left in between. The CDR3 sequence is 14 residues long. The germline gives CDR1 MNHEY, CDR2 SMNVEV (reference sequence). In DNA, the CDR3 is TGTGCCAGCACCGGAACTAGTGGAAGGGATACGCAGTATTTT. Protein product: CASTGTSGRDTQYF.

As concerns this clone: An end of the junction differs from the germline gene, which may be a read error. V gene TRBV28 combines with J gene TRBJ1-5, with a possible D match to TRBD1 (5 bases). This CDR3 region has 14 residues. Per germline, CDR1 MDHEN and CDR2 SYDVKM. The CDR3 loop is CASTLRGVNQPQHF. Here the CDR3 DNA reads TGTGCCAGCACTTTACGGGGCGTCAATCAGCCCCAGCATTTT.

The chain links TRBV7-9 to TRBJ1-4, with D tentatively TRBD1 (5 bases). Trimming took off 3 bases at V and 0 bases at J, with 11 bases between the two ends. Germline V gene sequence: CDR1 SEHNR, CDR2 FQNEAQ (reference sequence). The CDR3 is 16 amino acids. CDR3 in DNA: TGTGCCAGCAGCTTCGGGGCTTTTACAACTAATGAAAAACTGTTTTTT. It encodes CASSFGAFTTNEKLFF.

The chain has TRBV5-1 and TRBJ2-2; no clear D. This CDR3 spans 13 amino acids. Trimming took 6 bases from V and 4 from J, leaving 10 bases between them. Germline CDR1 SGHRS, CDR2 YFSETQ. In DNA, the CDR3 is TGCGCCAGCATGTCTAGTACCACCGGGGAGCTGTTTTTT. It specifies CASMSSTTGELFF.

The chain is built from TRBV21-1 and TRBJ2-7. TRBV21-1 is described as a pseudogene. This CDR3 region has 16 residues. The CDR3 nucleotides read TGTGCCAGCAGCAAGGTTATCGGGCCCGGACCCTACGAGCAGTACTTC. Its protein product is CASSKVIGPGPYEQYF.

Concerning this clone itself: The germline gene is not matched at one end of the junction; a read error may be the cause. CDR3 nucleotide sequence: TGTGCCAGCCCCCGGGAAACCATCAATTTT. It specifies CASPRETINF. This rearrangement joins TRBV27 to TRBJ2-3; weak D call: TRBD2 (5 bases). The V gene's germline CDR1 is MNHEY and CDR2 SMNVEV (reference sequence). This CDR3 has 10 residues.

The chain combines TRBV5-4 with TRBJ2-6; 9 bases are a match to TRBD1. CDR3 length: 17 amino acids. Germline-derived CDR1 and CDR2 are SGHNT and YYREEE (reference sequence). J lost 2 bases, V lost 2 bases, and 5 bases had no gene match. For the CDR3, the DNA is TGTGCCAGCAGCTTCGGACAGGGGACTACTGGGGCCAACGTCCTGACTTTC. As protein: CASSFGQGTTGANVLTF. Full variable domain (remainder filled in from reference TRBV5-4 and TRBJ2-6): ETGVTQSPTHLIKTRGQQVTLRCSSQSGHNTVSWYQQALGQGPQFIFQYYREEENGRGNFPPRFSGLQFPNYSSELNVNALELDDSALYLCASSFGQGTTGANVLTFGAGSRLTVL.

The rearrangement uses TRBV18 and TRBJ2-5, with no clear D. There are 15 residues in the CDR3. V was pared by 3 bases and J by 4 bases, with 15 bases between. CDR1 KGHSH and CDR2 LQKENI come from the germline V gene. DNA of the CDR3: TGTGCCAGCTCACCTTTCCAGGACCCAGGAGAGACCCAGTACTTC. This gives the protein CASSPFQDPGETQYF.

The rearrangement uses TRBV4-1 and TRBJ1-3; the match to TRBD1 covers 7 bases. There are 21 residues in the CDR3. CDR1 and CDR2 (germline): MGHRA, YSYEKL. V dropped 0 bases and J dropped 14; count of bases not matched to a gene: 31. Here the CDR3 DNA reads TGCGCCAGCAGCCAAGATCAGGGGACAGAGAGTTTACACCTCCTGACCCAACGGGTATATTTT. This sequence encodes CASSQDQGTESLHLLTQRVYF.

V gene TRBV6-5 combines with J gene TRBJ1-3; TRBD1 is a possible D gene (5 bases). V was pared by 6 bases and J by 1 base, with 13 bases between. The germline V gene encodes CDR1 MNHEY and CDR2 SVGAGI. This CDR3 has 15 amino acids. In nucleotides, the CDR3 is TGTGCCAGCAGCTACAAAGGGGTTTCTGGAAACACCATATATTTT. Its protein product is CASSYKGVSGNTIYF.

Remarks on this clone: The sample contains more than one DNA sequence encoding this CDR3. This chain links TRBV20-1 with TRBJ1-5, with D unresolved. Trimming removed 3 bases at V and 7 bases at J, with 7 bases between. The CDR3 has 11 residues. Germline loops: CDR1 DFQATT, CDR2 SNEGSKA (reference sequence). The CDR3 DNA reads TGCAGTGCTAGGTCCGAACAGCCCCAGCATTTT. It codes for CSARSEQPQHF.

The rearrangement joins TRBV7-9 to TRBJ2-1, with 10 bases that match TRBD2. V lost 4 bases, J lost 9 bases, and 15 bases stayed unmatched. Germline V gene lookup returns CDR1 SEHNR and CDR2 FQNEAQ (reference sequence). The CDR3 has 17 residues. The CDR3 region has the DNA TGTGCCAGCAGCTCTCTACTCCTAAGCGGGAGGGGATTTGAGCAGTTCTTC. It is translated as CASSSLLLSGRGFEQFF.

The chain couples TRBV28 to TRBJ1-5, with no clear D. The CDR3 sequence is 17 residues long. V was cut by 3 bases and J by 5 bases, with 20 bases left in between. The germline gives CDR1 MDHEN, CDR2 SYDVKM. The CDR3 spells CASSFSGREARYQPQHF. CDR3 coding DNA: TGTGCCAGCAGTTTTTCAGGTCGGGAGGCGCGATATCAGCCCCAGCATTTT.

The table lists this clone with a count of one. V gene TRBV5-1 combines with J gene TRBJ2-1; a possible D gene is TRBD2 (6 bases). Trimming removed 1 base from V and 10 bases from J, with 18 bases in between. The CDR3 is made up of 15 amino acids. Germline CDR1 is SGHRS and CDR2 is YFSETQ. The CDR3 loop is CASSLNAGTPGEQFF. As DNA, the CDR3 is TGCGCCAGCAGCTTGAACGCGGGGACCCCGGGGGAGCAGTTCTTC. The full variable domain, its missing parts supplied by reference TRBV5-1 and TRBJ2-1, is KAGVTQTPRYLIKTRGQQVTLSCSPISGHRSVSWYQQTPGQGLQFLFEYFSETQRNKGNFPGRFSGRQFSNSRSEMNVSTLELGDSALYLCASSLNAGTPGEQFFGPGTRLTVL.

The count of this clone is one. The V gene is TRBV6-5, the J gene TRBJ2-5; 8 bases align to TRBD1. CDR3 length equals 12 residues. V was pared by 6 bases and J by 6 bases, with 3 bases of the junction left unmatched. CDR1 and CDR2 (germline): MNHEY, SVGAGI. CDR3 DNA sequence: TGTGCCAGCAGCCGGGACAGGCAGACCCAGTACTTC. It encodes CASSRDRQTQYF.

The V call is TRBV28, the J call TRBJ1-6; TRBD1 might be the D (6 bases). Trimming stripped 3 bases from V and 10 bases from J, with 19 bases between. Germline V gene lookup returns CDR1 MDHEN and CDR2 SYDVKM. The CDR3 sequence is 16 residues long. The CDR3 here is CASSFRTWTASSPLHF. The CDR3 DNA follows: TGTGCCAGCAGTTTTAGGACTTGGACAGCCTCCTCACCCCTCCACTTT.